This T cell receptor beta chain was identified during a study of cytomegalovirus exposure and HLA in healthy donors. In the PCR, 60 Vbeta and 13 Jbeta primers were used. Authors' processing steps: Approximately 11 million shared chains were among the approximately 87 million unique TCR beta chains that a later analysis counted. Clones were read by immunoSEQ multiplex PCR, and TCRdb kept only the in-frame ones, dropping some. V and J calls and clone size are given by that table; D and trimming were obtained from the DNA. The sample lists 220,000 or so clones, 75% occurring once. On this clone itself: The antigen is undetermined.

Broader study findings: Several of the most significant clusters appeared linked to common viral pathogens, based on a later analysis. Highest at DRB1 and lowest at HLA-C, TCR association rates differed among HLA loci in a later analysis.

The source of this sequence is a young woman in good health and CMV-seronegative. The sequencing input was PBMCs.

The CDR3 nucleotides read TGTGCCAGCAGCCCGACAGGGGGCCACACTGAAGCTTTCTTT. It is translated as CASSPTGGHTEAFF. The rearrangement links TRBV5-4 to TRBJ1-1; 10 bases align to TRBD1. CDR3 length: 14 residues. The J segment lost 3 bases and the V segment lost 4 bases, leaving 3 bases of the junction unmatched. Germline V gene lookup returns CDR1 SGHNT and CDR2 YYREEE (reference sequence). Full variable domain (remainder filled in from reference TRBV5-4 and TRBJ1-1): ETGVTQSPTHLIKTRGQQVTLRCSSQSGHNTVSWYQQALGQGPQFIFQYYREEENGRGNFPPRFSGLQFPNYSSELNVNALELDDSALYLCASSPTGGHTEAFFGQGTRLTVV.